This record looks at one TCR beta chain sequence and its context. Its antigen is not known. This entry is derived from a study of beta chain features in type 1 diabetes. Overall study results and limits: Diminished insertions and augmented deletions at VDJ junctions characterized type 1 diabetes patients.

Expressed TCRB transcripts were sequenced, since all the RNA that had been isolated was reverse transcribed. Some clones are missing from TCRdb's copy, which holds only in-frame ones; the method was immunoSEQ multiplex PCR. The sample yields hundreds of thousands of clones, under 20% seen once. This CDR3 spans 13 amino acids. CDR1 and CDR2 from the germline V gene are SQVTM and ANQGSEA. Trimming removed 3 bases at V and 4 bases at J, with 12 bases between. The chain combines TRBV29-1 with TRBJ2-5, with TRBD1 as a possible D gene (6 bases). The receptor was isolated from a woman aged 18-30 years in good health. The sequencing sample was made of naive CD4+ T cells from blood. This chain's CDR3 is CSVDSDRGETQYF. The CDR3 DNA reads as TGCAGCGTTGATTCGGACAGAGGAGAGACCCAGTACTTC. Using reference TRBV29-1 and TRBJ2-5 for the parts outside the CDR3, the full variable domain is SAVISQKPSRDICQRGTSLTIQCQVDSQVTMMFWYRQQPGQSLTLIATANQGSEATYESGFVIDKFPISRPNLTFSTLTVSNMSPEDSSIYLCSVDSDRGETQYFGPGTRLLVL.